The rows below give T cell receptor beta chains drawn from one sample of a study of cytomegalovirus exposure and HLA in healthy donors. Libraries were prepared by immunoSEQ multiplex PCR; TCRdb keeps only in-frame clonotypes and omits some of them. The listing records about 130,000 clones. The sequenced sample consisted of PBMCs. These receptors all stem from a woman in her thirties or forties in good health and CMV-seropositive. Each CDR3 is given with its conserved first and last residue. Each record gives: CDR3 DNA, CDR3 protein, J gene, V gene, D gene. The D gene is left open where the match is weak.

DNA: TGCAGCGTTGAGAACAGCCGCTCCTACAATGAGCAGTTCTTC; CDR3: CSVENSRSYNEQFF; J: TRBJ2-1; V: TRBV29-1; D: NA
DNA: TGTGCCAGTAGTGCGGGACTAGCGGGCGAGCAGTACTTC; CDR3: CASSAGLAGEQYF; J: TRBJ2-7; V: TRBV19; D: TRBD2
DNA: TGTGCCTGGAGTACAGGGGGTAATGGCTACACCTTC; CDR3: CAWSTGGNGYTF; J: TRBJ1-2; V: TRBV30; D: TRBD1
DNA: TGCGCCAGCAGTGAGTCTGGCAGCTACAATGAGCAGTTCTTC; CDR3: CASSESGSYNEQFF; J: TRBJ2-1; V: TRBV10-1; D: NA
DNA: TGTGCCAGCAGCCTAGGACTATCGACCGGGGAGCTGTTTTTT; CDR3: CASSLGLSTGELFF; J: TRBJ2-2; V: TRBV5-4; D: NA
DNA: TGTGCCAGCTCACCAACAGGGGGCGCGGGGGGCACTGAAGCTTTCTTT; CDR3: CASSPTGGAGGTEAFF; J: TRBJ1-1; V: TRBV18; D: TRBD1
DNA: TGTGCCAGCAGCTTACCCCCGGGGGGGGGCACCGGGGAGCTGTTTTTT; CDR3: CASSLPPGGGTGELFF; J: TRBJ2-2; V: TRBV7-3; D: TRBD2
DNA: TGTGCCAGCAGCCCGGGACAGGTTAGCTCCTACGAGCAGTACTTC; CDR3: CASSPGQVSSYEQYF; J: TRBJ2-7; V: TRBV7-9; D: TRBD1
DNA: TGCAGTGCGTCCTACAGGGATGAGCAGTTCTTC; CDR3: CSASYRDEQFF; J: TRBJ2-1; V: TRBV20-1; D: NA
DNA: TGTGCCAGCAGTTTAGGGACTAGCAGATCCTACGAGCAGTACTTC; CDR3: CASSLGTSRSYEQYF; J: TRBJ2-7; V: TRBV27; D: TRBD2
DNA: TGTGCCTGGAGTGCCTGGACTATGGGGGGCTACGAGCAGTACTTC; CDR3: CAWSAWTMGGYEQYF; J: TRBJ2-7; V: TRBV30; D: NA
DNA: TGTGCCTGGAGTTCGGGGACAACTGGCTACAATGAGCAGTTCTTC; CDR3: CAWSSGTTGYNEQFF; J: TRBJ2-1; V: TRBV30; D: NA
DNA: TGCAGTGAACTAACCCAAGAGACCCAGTACTTC; CDR3: CSELTQETQYF; J: TRBJ2-5; V: TRBV20-1; D: NA
DNA: TGTGCCTGGAGTCCCTTAGCGGGCTCCACAGATACGCAGTATTTT; CDR3: CAWSPLAGSTDTQYF; J: TRBJ2-3; V: TRBV30; D: TRBD2
DNA: TGTGCCAGTAGTATCGGGAGTCCCTACAATGAGCAGTTCTTC; CDR3: CASSIGSPYNEQFF; J: TRBJ2-1; V: TRBV19; D: NA
DNA: TGTGCCAGTAGTTCACAGAGATATACGCAGTATTTT; CDR3: CASSSQRYTQYF; J: TRBJ2-3; V: TRBV19; D: NA
DNA: TGTGCCAGCAGTTACGCTAGCGGGCGGGTGTTAGATACGCAGTATTTT; CDR3: CASSYASGRVLDTQYF; J: TRBJ2-3; V: TRBV6-5; D: TRBD2
DNA: TGTGCCAGCAGACCAGGGACAGGTCTTCAGCCCCAGCATTTT; CDR3: CASRPGTGLQPQHF; J: TRBJ1-5; V: TRBV6-5; D: TRBD1